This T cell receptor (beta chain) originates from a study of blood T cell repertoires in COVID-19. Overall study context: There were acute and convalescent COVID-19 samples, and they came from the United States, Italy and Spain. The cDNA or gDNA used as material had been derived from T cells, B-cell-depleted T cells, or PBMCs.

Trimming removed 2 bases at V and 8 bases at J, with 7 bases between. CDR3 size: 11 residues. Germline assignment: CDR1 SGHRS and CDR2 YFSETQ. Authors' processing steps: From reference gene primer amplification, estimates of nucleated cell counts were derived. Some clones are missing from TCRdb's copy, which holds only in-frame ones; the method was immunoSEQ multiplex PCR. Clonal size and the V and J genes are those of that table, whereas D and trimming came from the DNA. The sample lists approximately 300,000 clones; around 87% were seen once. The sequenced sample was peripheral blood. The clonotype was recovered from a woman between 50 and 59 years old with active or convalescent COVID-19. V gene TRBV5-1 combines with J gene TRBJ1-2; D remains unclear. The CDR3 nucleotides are TGCGCCAGCAGCTTCGTGGGCGGCTACACCTTC. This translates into CASSFVGGYTF.